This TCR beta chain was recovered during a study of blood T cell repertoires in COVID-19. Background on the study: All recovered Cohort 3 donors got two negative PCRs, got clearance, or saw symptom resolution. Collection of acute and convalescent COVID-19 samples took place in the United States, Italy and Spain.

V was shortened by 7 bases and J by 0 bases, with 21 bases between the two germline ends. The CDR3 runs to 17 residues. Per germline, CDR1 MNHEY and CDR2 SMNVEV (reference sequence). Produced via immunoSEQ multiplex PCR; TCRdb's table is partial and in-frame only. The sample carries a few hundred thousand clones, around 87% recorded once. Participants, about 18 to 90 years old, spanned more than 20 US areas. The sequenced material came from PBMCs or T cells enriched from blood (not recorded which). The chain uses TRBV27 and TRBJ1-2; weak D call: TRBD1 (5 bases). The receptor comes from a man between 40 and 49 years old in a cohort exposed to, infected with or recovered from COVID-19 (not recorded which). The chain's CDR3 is CASTQRGGARANYGYTF. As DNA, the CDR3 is TGTGCCAGCACCCAAAGGGGTGGGGCCAGAGCTAACTATGGCTACACCTTC.